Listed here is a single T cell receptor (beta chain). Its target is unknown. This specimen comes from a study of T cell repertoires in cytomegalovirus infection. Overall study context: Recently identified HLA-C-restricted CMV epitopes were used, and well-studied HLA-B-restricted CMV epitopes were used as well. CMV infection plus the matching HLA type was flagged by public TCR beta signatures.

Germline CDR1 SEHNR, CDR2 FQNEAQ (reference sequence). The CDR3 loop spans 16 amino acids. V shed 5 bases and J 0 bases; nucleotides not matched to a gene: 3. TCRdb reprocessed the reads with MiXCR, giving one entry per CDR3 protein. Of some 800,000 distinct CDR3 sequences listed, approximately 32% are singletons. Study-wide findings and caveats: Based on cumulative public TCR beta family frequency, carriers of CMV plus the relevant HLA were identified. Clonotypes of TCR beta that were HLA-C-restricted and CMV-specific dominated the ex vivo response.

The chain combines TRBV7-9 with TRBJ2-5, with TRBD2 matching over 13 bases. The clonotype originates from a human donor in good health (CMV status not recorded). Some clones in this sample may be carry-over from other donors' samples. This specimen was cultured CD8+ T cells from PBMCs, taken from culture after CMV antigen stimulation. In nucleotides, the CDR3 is TGTGCCAGCAGCGGACTAGCGGGGGTCTACCAAGAGACCCAGTACTTC. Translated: CASSGLAGVYQETQYF.